The entry that follows covers one TCR beta chain sequence. What it recognizes is unknown. V was pared by 5 bases and J by 0 bases, with 20 bases between. The germline V gene has CDR1 SEHNR and CDR2 FQNEAQ (reference sequence). The CDR3 totals 18 residues. Autoimmune disease history or systemic immunosuppression disqualified patients. The sample comes from a study of OX40 agonist ivuxolimab in advanced cancers. Overall study: Intravenous ivuxolimab at 0.01 to 10 mg/kg was given to patients every 2 weeks. Whole-study results and caveats: CD4+ and CD8+ blood T cells expanded clonally by week 6 at 0.1 to 3.0 mg/kg.

Measured with immunoSEQ multiplex PCR; TCRdb has only the in-frame clones, and not every one. Seen here are fewer than 20,000 clones, approximately 83% observed once, and the top ten hold around two fifths. The material sequenced was CD4+ or CD8+ T cells sorted from blood, taken in a trial of the OX40 agonist ivuxolimab. The clonotype was recovered from an adult with an advanced solid tumor such as melanoma, head and neck, liver or kidney cancer. This chain connects TRBV7-9 to TRBJ2-1; no firm D call. Here the CDR3 reads CASSALSDGWSSYNEQFF. CDR3 nucleotide sequence: TGTGCCAGCAGCGCGCTTTCGGACGGTTGGAGCTCCTACAATGAGCAGTTCTTC.